This TCR beta chain was documented in a study of control samples from healthy donors and cancer patients. Profiling relied on immunoSEQ multiplex PCR, and the TCRdb table lists in-frame clones only, not all of them. The profile shows 100,000 to 120,000 clones, approximately 84% of them singletons. V lost 0 bases to trimming and J lost 0 bases, with 7 bases between them. Germline V gene sequence: CDR1 SGHRS, CDR2 YFSETQ. This CDR3 has 16 amino acids. This receptor was obtained from a man in his late teens or twenties in good health. This chain joins TRBV5-1 and TRBJ2-6; D is unclear. Sample: blood. The CDR3 DNA follows: TGCGCCAGCAGCTTGGAACGGTTCTCTGGGGCCAACGTCCTGACTTTC. This gives the protein CASSLERFSGANVLTF.